This TCR beta chain was observed in a study of T cells in Graves' hyperthyroidism and ophthalmopathy. Whole-study findings and limits: Most clonotypes expanded in the thyroid (above 0.001) were also present in blood.

The CDR3 contains 12 residues. CDR1 and CDR2 from the germline V gene are SQVTM and ANQGSEA. Exclusion of patients followed from uncontrolled infection, other autoimmune disease, pregnancy or lactation. With regard to this clonotype: What it binds is unknown. A much larger clone is a single base away; this may be a read error.

Amplified TCR beta CDR3 regions derived from RNA transcripts. With the HTBI primer set, the TCR CDR3 went through a first round of RT-PCR. Each CDR3 protein gets one entry after TCRdb re-called the multiplex PCR reads with MiXCR. The repertoire holds roughly 580,000 distinct CDR3 sequences, 35% to 55% seen once, with 8% to 8.5% in the top ten. The origin of this receptor is a woman aged 18-29 years with Graves' hyperthyroidism. This sequence joins TRBV29-1 and TRBJ2-7; D uncertain. Sequencing input: peripheral blood or thyroid tissue (not recorded which). The CDR3 sequence is CGVEGPKYEQYF. CDR3 DNA: TGCGGCGTTGAAGGGCCCAAGTACGAGCAGTACTTC.